This T cell receptor (beta chain) was obtained from a study of blood T cell repertoires in COVID-19 (dated by TCRdb to the early 2020s). Regarding the study in general: The collaborator samples originated in the United States, Italy and Spain and spanned the acute and convalescent phases of COVID-19. The material from the prospective study consisted of cDNA or gDNA derived from T cells, B-cell-depleted T cells, or PBMCs. Deeply sampled blood TCRbeta repertoires from subjects exposed to, actively infected with, or recovered from COVID-19 were included in the dataset. The repertoires were released in a freely available public database intended as a resource for research on the immune response to SARS-CoV-2. The samples were drawn from the first 160 participants of the ongoing ImmuneRACE study and from 1,254 subjects provided by 6 global collaborators. Sample metadata almost always included a de-identified subject ID, COVID-19 status, age in years and sex. Where available, HLA class I and class II types were taken from metadata supplied by the sample provider and were not determined by assay-based typing. Study-wide findings and limitations: How much clinical and demographic metadata was included differed by source and by participant, and the metadata was provided uncurated.

TCRbeta CDR3 regions were amplified from genomic DNA using the immunoSEQ Assay, a bias-controlled multiplex PCR. The paper's data handling went like this. The number of nucleated cells in each sample was estimated from the amplification of reference gene primers within the assay. To quantify the absolute abundance of each unique TCRbeta CDR3 rearrangement, sequence reads were collapsed and filtered. For each sample, productive Simpson clonality was calculated as the square root of Simpson's diversity index over productive rearrangements. TCRdb mirrors the immuneACCESS table, restricted to in-frame sequences. Some clones are absent from its copies; in checked studies, under half trace to an unresolved V gene, and the reason for the others is unknown. V and J calls and clone size are those listed in that table; D and trimming were worked out from the DNA. The sample records 490,000 or so clones, 80% to 90% of which are singletons. Roughly 8% of the sample goes to the ten largest clones.

The CDR1 and CDR2 encoded by the germline V gene are SGDLS and YYNGEE. V loses 3 bases of germline sequence and J loses 0 bases, and the interval between the two ends is 6 bases. From cysteine to phenylalanine, the CDR3 is 13 amino acids long. Kept here is only the CDR3 DNA, which spans 39 bases and is read in frame from base 1. As regards this clone: No antigen is known for it. Base qualities are not recorded, but no much larger clone differs from it by a single base.

Participants in the prospective study were aged 18 to 89 years, lived in about two dozen United States geographic areas, and enrolled through a virtual design. Cohort assignment in the prospective study relied on participant-reported clinical history from a screening survey and a study questionnaire. For ImmuneRACE Cohort 3, a participant was defined as recovered based on two consecutive negative NP/OP PCR tests, clearance by a healthcare professional, or resolution of symptoms. In the prospective study, whole blood, serum and a nasopharyngeal or oropharyngeal swab were collected from each participant by mobile phlebotomists. Prospective study participants could optionally give additional blood draws and questionnaires over an approximately two-month period. Prospective study blood samples were shipped either frozen or at room temperature before DNA extraction.

Specimen: PBMCs or T cells enriched from blood (not recorded which). This clonotype was obtained from a woman aged 60-75 years who had recovered from COVID-19. The rearranged segments are TRBV9 and TRBJ1-1; the D gene is unclear. The nucleotide sequence is TGTGCCAGCAGCGACAACATGAACACTGAAGCTTTCTTT. Translated, it reads CASSDNMNTEAFF.